This passage covers 25 T cell receptor beta chains from one sample sequenced in a study of control samples from healthy donors and cancer patients. Some clones are missing from TCRdb's copy, which holds only in-frame ones; the method was immunoSEQ multiplex PCR. This sample yields some 140,000 clones, of which 88% are seen a single time; roughly 8.4% belongs to the top ten. The sample taken for sequencing was blood. These receptors came from a woman aged 25 to 39 in good health.

This clone was observed once. CDR3 sequence reads: CASSPGSAEQYF. CDR3 nucleotide sequence: TGCGCCAGCAGCCCAGGTAGCGCCGAGCAGTACTTC. The V and J genes are TRBV5-1 and TRBJ2-7; D possibly corresponds to TRBD2 (5 bases). The CDR3 spans 12 residues. The V and J ends lost 4 bases and 6 bases respectively, with 11 bases between them. Germline-derived CDR1 and CDR2 are SGHRS and YFSETQ. The full variable domain, in which reference TRBV5-1 and TRBJ2-7 provide the parts outside the CDR3, is KAGVTQTPRYLIKTRGQQVTLSCSPISGHRSVSWYQQTPGQGLQFLFEYFSETQRNKGNFPGRFSGRQFSNSRSEMNVSTLELGDSALYLCASSPGSAEQYFGPGTRLTVT.

This chain connects TRBV14 to TRBJ1-6; D remains unclear. Germline V CDR1 and CDR2: SGHDN, FVKESK. V was clipped by 1 base and J by 14 bases, with 15 bases between them. The length of the CDR3 is 14 residues. The CDR3 loop is CASSQAPFLTTLHF. In DNA, the CDR3 is TGTGCCAGCAGCCAAGCACCGTTCCTAACTACCCTCCACTTT. Combining the CDR3 with reference TRBV14 and TRBJ1-6 gives the whole variable domain EAGVTQFPSHSVIEKGQTVTLRCDPISGHDNLYWYRRVMGKEIKFLLHFVKESKQDESGMPNNRFLAERTGGTYSTLKVQPAELEDSGVYFCASSQAPFLTTLHFGNGTRLTVT.

The gene calls are TRBV29-1 and TRBJ2-3; D call uncertain. The germline V gene has CDR1 SQVTM and CDR2 ANQGSEA. V was clipped by 3 bases and J by 2 bases, with 9 bases between them. The CDR3 is 13 residues long. CDR3 in amino acids: CSVDAQFTDTQYF. The CDR3 nucleotides read TGCAGCGTTGACGCGCAGTTCACAGATACGCAGTATTTT.

The chain recombines TRBV5-4 with TRBJ2-3, with D possibly being TRBD1 (6 bases). The germline V and J ends were trimmed by 0 bases and 6 bases, with 20 bases remaining between them. CDR1 SGHNT and CDR2 YYREEE come from the germline V gene (reference sequence). CDR3 length: 17 residues. CDR3 protein: CASSLAGQRPTVDTQYF. In DNA form, the CDR3 reads TGTGCCAGCAGCTTGGCCGGACAGCGCCCCACCGTCGATACGCAGTATTTT.

V and J are TRBV7-2 and TRBJ2-7; D is ambiguous. The CDR3 length is 15 residues. The V end lost 0 bases, the J end lost 2 bases, and 11 bases lay between the germline ends. Germline V gene sequence: CDR1 SGHTA, CDR2 FQGNSA. CDR3 sequence (DNA): TGTGCCAGCAGCTTAGCTGTGAGTGCAGCCTACGAGCAGTACTTC. This encodes CASSLAVSAAYEQYF.

The J gene is TRBJ1-1, the V gene TRBV27, with D unresolved. The CDR3 runs to 14 residues. V was trimmed by 0 bases and J by 3 bases, leaving 8 bases between them. The germline V gene has CDR1 MNHEY and CDR2 SMNVEV (reference sequence). CDR3 nucleotide sequence: TGTGCCAGCAGTTTATCGCGGGGAGACACTGAAGCTTTCTTT. It encodes CASSLSRGDTEAFF.

The rearrangement joins TRBV11-2 to TRBJ1-2; no clear D gene. CDR1 and CDR2 (germline): SGHAT, FQNNGV. V lost 3 bases and J 9 bases, leaving 14 bases between the germline ends. This CDR3 is built from 13 residues. This chain's CDR3 is CASSFVKGGSYTF. DNA of the CDR3: TGTGCCAGCAGCTTCGTAAAGGGAGGAAGCTACACCTTC.

The rearrangement uses TRBV10-2 and TRBJ2-2; D ambiguous. Germline CDR1 and CDR2: WSHSY and SAAADI. V lost 1 base and J lost 6, with 6 bases in between. CDR3 size: 13 residues. CDR3 sequence: CASSEWPAGELFF. For the CDR3, the DNA is TGCGCCAGCAGTGAGTGGCCGGCCGGGGAGCTGTTTTTT.

This chain uses TRBV19 with TRBJ2-1; 11 bases are shared with TRBD2. CDR1 LNHDA and CDR2 SQIVND come from the germline V gene (reference sequence). Trimming at V came to 4 bases and at J to 6 bases, leaving 5 bases not matched to a gene. The CDR3 loop spans 15 amino acids. The CDR3 DNA reads TGTGCCAGTAGTACTGGACTAGCGGGCGGCAATGAGCAGTTCTTC. Protein product: CASSTGLAGGNEQFF.

J is TRBJ2-3 and V is TRBV7-3; D could derive from TRBD1 or TRBD2 (6 bases each). CDR1 is SGHTA, CDR2 FQGTGA, per germline. The CDR3 sequence is 14 residues long. The germline V and J ends were trimmed by 5 bases and 6 bases, with 15 bases remaining between them. CDR3 amino acids: CASSPGGGTDTQYF. The CDR3 bases are TGTGCCAGCAGCCCTGGGGGCGGGACCGATACGCAGTATTTT.

This chain joins TRBV3-1 (or the pseudogene TRBV3-2) and TRBJ1-6, with D unresolved. CDR3 size: 14 residues. The ends were cut back, 0 bases at V and 7 bases at J, with 7 bases in the middle. Germline assignment: CDR1 LGHDT and CDR2 YNNKEL (reference sequence). Written as DNA, the CDR3 is TGTGCCAGCAGCCAAGATTCAGCCAATTCACCCCTCCACTTT. This sequence encodes CASSQDSANSPLHF.

V gene TRBV12-2 combines with J gene TRBJ2-1; the D call of TRBD2 is as the table states it, not checked on the DNA. TRBV12-2 is marked as a pseudogene. The CDR3 runs to 20 residues. The CDR3 here is CASRLGSGTSGRYSYNEQFF. The CDR3 nucleotides read TGTGCAAGTCGCTTAGGCAGCGGGACTAGCGGGAGATACTCCTACAATGAGCAGTTCTTC.

This chain links TRBV5-1 with TRBJ1-4, with TRBD1 identical over 9 bases. The CDR3 is made up of 16 amino acids. Germline CDR1 is SGHRS and CDR2 is YFSETQ. J gave up 7 bases and V 4 bases, and 11 bases lay outside the gene matches. DNA of the CDR3: TGCGCCAGCAGCCAGACGGACAGGGGAACGGGTGAAAAACTGTTTTTT. Amino acid sequence: CASSQTDRGTGEKLFF.

The chain has TRBV6-2 or TRBV6-3 and TRBJ1-1; tentative D call: TRBD1 (5 bases). Germline V gene lookup returns CDR1 MNHEY and CDR2 SVGEGT. V lost 7 bases to trimming and J lost 5 bases, with 11 bases between them. This CDR3 is 12 amino acids long. This chain's CDR3 is CASTPGGTEAFF. CDR3 DNA sequence: TGTGCCAGCACCCCGGGGGGTACTGAAGCTTTCTTT.

The CDR3 reads CAWSVGTPSYNEQFF. CDR3 DNA: TGTGCCTGGAGTGTCGGGACACCGTCCTACAATGAGCAGTTCTTC. The genes are TRBV30 and TRBJ2-1, with D possibly TRBD1 on 6 matching bases. The CDR3 has 15 amino acids. The ends were cut back, 0 bases at V and 1 base at J, with 10 bases in the middle. Germline V gene sequence: CDR1 GTSNPN, CDR2 SVGIG (reference sequence).

To note about this clone: At one of its ends the junction is not consistent with the germline gene, which may arise from a read error. This chain joins TRBV7-7 and TRBJ2-1, with TRBD2 identical over 11 bases. The CDR3 is 15 amino acids. The V gene's germline CDR1 is SSHAT and CDR2 FNYEAQ (reference sequence). The CDR3 DNA follows: TGTGCTAGCAGCTTAGAGACTAGCGGGATCCATGAGCAGTTCTTC. It is translated as CASSLETSGIHEQFF.

This clone was seen more than once but under ten times. Additional DNA sequences in this sample encode the identical CDR3. The chain joins TRBV19 to TRBJ1-1; no firm D call. The CDR3 covers 13 residues. The ends were cut back, 2 bases at V and 1 base at J, with 5 bases in the middle. Germline lookup yields CDR1 LNHDA and CDR2 SQIVND (reference sequence). For the CDR3, the DNA is TGTGCCAGTAGTATAACCGAGAACACTGAAGCTTTCTTT. Its protein is CASSITENTEAFF.

The genes are TRBV19 and TRBJ2-7, with D possibly TRBD1 on 6 matching bases. CDR3 length: 15 amino acids. CDR1 LNHDA and CDR2 SQIVND come from the germline V gene (reference sequence). V lost 0 bases to trimming and J lost 5 bases, with 14 bases between them. CDR3 nucleotides: TGTGCCAGTAGTATAGAGGGGGCGGCTTATGACGAGCAGTACTTC. Amino acids: CASSIEGAAYDEQYF.

This chain joins TRBV7-9 and TRBJ1-6; no definite D call. This CDR3 contains 12 residues. CDR1 SEHNR and CDR2 FQNEAQ come from the germline V gene (reference sequence). Trimming took off 5 bases at V and 10 bases at J, with 9 bases between the two ends. Here the CDR3 reads CASSLPLSPLHF. Written as DNA, the CDR3 is TGTGCCAGCAGCCTACCACTCTCACCCCTCCACTTT.

This sequence joins TRBV19 and TRBJ2-5; 9 positions agree with TRBD2. The CDR3 length is 15 residues. V gave up 0 bases and J gave up 3 bases; unmatched junction bases: 2. The germline gives CDR1 LNHDA, CDR2 SQIVND (reference sequence). CDR3 bases: TGTGCCAGTAGTATAGAGGCGGGAGGGGAAGAGACCCAGTACTTC. This sequence encodes CASSIEAGGEETQYF.

The rearrangement uses TRBV6-4 and TRBJ2-3, with TRBD1 identical over 7 bases. Germline trimming cut 6 bases from V and 0 bases from J; bases unmatched to any gene: 6. The CDR3 spans 15 residues. Germline V gene lookup returns CDR1 MRHNA and CDR2 SNTAGT. CDR3 sequence: CASSFDRASTDTQYF. The DNA for the CDR3 is TGTGCCAGCAGCTTCGACAGGGCCAGCACAGATACGCAGTATTTT.

This clone showed up just a few times. V usage is TRBV6-6 and J usage is TRBJ1-2, with 9 bases aligning to TRBD1. The CDR3 runs to 14 residues. The V gene end was trimmed by 4 bases and the J gene end by 7 bases; junction bases not matched to a gene: 7. CDR1 and CDR2 from the germline V gene are MNHNY and SVGAGI (reference sequence). The CDR3 sequence: CASSSTGGIAGYTF. The CDR3 DNA sequence: TGTGCCAGCAGTTCGACAGGGGGTATCGCTGGCTACACCTTC.

V gene TRBV5-1 combines with J gene TRBJ2-7, with a tentative D call TRBD2 (6 bases). The ends were cut back, 1 base at V and 2 bases at J, with 10 bases in the middle. This CDR3 spans 14 amino acids. Germline CDR1 is SGHRS and CDR2 is YFSETQ. As DNA, the CDR3 is TGCGCCAGCAGCTTGTCCGGGGGTACCTACGAGCAGTACTTC. This translates into CASSLSGGTYEQYF.

The chain combines TRBV19 with TRBJ1-5, with a weak D call TRBD1 (6 bases). Trimming stripped 5 bases from V and 6 bases from J, with 17 bases between. The CDR3 covers 15 residues. CDR1 and CDR2 from the germline V gene are LNHDA and SQIVND (reference sequence). The CDR3 region is CASSSPGRGVQPQHF. CDR3 bases: TGTGCCAGTAGTTCCCCGGGCAGGGGCGTTCAGCCCCAGCATTTT.

J is TRBJ2-5 and V is TRBV30, with 7 nucleotides matching TRBD2. V was pared by 4 bases and J by 5 bases, with 4 bases of the junction left unmatched. Germline loops: CDR1 GTSNPN, CDR2 SVGIG (reference sequence). The CDR3 sequence is 12 residues long. The CDR3 region has the DNA TGTGCCTGGAATGCCGGGGGGGAGACCCAGTACTTC. Its protein is CAWNAGGETQYF.